The TCR beta chain under discussion was sequenced for a study of T cell responses to AZD1222 COVID-19 vaccine (dated by TCRdb to about 2021). With regard to the full study: Because spike-specific TCR depth and breadth did not differ between the two schedules, AZD1222 recipients who got a second dose at roughly 4 weeks were pooled with those who got a second dose at roughly 12 weeks. TCR sequencing was performed for about 250 trial participants, of whom 200 to 220 were given two doses of AZD1222 and around 25 were given two doses of MenACWY control vaccine. Trial participants were enrolled by age into 18-55, 56-69 and 70-plus year subgroups, with about 150, 27 and 61 TCR-sequenced participants respectively. Results and caveats for the whole study, not just this receptor: The whole spike protein was spanned by vaccine-associated CD4 TCRs, and dominant responses were seen in regions 160-218 and 743-854. After two AZD1222 doses, both the breadth and the depth of spike-specific TCRs were significantly higher than at day 0 and than in MenACWY recipients. Reportedly, close to half of the unique spike-specific TCRs recognized epitopes lying outside the regions that are mutated in the B.1.351 and B.1.1.7 variants. Conclusions about previously exposed vaccinees are limited, since just five or six AZD1222 recipients were seropositive for SARS-CoV-2 at baseline. Participants were mostly white British and included more females than males, and it was suggested by the authors that clonal diversity may have been underestimated. The 56-69-year group was small, and its depth increase did not reach significance, likely because of low power. Because no day 14 peak-response samples were available, the repertoires could be characterized only after the peak T cell response.

The time point label corresponds to: baseline before first vaccination. Vaccinee samples were obtained from the UK trials COV001 and COV002, which included a single-blind randomized controlled phase 2/3 trial of AZD1222 (ChAdOx1 nCoV-19) in healthy adults. Trial participant PBMC samples were collected at day 0 and day 28 after the second dose for TCRbeta chain sequencing. The CDR3 regions of human TCRbeta chains were analyzed by immunosequencing. In the original analysis: TCRs in the repertoires were compared against a reference library of SARS-CoV-2-specific TCRs that had been generated with the MIRA antigen-specificity platform. Breadth meant the fraction of unique TCRs that were SARS-CoV-2-associated, whereas depth meant the fraction of total T cells that were SARS-CoV-2-associated. Each spike-specific TCR was assigned to its reactive spike region and to a CD4 or CD8 class using the MIRA data. Log10-transformed breadth and depth values were compared by one-way ANOVA with Sidak's multiple comparisons tests. The table comes from immuneACCESS by way of TCRdb, which keeps in-frame sequences with V and J called. Part of the clones is missing from these tables; in studies checked, under half for an unresolved V gene and the rest for unknown reasons. V and J calls and clone size are as listed in that table; D and trimming were resolved from the DNA. The sample includes some 120,000 clones, with around nine tenths observed a single time. Together, the top ten hold over 8.5% of the sample.

Concerning this clone itself: The antigen this receptor binds is unknown. No base-level quality is on record; no much larger clone is a single base apart.

The sequence came from an adult in good health. Sequenced here: peripheral blood, sampled on day 0 of AZD1222 vaccination.

The CDR3 corresponds to CASRIQGAEGYTF. The bases read TGTGCCAGCAGGATACAGGGTGCAGAGGGCTACACCTTC. The rearranged segments are TRBV3-1 (or the pseudogene TRBV3-2) and TRBJ1-2; a tentative D call is TRBD1 (6 bases match). V is reduced by 6 bases and J by 8 bases, leaving a spacing of 16 bases between them. Spanning cysteine to phenylalanine, the CDR3 consists of 13 amino acids. The DNA shown is the 39-base CDR3, in frame from base 1. The germline V gene (reference sequence) sets CDR1 to LGHDT and CDR2 to YNNKEL.